The text below deals with one TCR beta chain. Its antigen remains unknown. TCRdb keeps only in-frame clones here, not all; method: immunoSEQ multiplex PCR. This sample has around 150,000 clones, with approximately 89% found just once. This sample was included in a study of cytomegalovirus exposure and HLA in healthy donors. Whole-study results and caveats: Rarity held for most TCR sequences, but there were some public TCRs that occurred in many donors.

The CDR3 is made up of 18 amino acids. CDR1 SGDLS and CDR2 YYNGEE come from the germline V gene. The V and J ends lost 0 bases and 4 bases, in that order; junction bases with no gene match: 9. This chain joins TRBV9 and TRBJ2-3; 12 nucleotides agree with TRBD2. This receptor was taken from a man between 18 and 35 years old in good health and CMV-seropositive. The sample comprised PBMCs. The CDR3 region is CASSVDPSLAGGADTQYF. The CDR3 nucleotides read TGTGCCAGCAGCGTAGACCCCTCACTAGCGGGAGGTGCAGATACGCAGTATTTT.